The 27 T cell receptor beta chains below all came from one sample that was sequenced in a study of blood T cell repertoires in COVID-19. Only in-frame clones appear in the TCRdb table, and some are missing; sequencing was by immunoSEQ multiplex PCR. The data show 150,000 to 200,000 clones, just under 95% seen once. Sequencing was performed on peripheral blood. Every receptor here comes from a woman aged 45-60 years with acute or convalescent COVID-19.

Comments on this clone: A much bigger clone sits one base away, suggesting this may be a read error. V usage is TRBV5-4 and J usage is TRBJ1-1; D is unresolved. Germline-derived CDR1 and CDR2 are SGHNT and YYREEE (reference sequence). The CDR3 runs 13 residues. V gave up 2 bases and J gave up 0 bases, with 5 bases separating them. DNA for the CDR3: TGTGCCAGCAGCTTTTCAGTGAACACTGAAGCTTTCTTT. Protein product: CASSFSVNTEAFF.

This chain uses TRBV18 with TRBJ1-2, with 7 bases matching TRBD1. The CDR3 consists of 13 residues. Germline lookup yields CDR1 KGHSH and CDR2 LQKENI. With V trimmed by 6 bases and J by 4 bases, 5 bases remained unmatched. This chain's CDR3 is CASSRGGGYGYTF. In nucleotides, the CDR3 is TGTGCCAGCTCGCGAGGGGGCGGCTATGGCTACACCTTC.

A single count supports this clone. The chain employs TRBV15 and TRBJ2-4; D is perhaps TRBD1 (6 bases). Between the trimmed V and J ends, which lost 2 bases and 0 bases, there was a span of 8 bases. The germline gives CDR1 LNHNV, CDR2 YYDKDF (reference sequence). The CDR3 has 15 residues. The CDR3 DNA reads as TGTGCCACCAGCAGACAGGGGCTAGCCAAAAACATTCAGTACTTC. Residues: CATSRQGLAKNIQYF. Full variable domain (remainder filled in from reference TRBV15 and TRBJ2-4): DAMVIQNPRYQVTQFGKPVTLSCSQTLNHNVMYWYQQKSSQAPKLLFHYYDKDFNNEADTPDNFQSRRPNTSFCFLDIRSPGLGDTAMYLCATSRQGLAKNIQYFGAGTRLSVL.

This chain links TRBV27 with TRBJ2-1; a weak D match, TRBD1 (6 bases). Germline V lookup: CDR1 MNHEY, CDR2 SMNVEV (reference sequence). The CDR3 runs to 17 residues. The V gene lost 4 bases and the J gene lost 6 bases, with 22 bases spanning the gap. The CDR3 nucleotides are TGTGCCAGCAGTTCTAGGGGGAGATCCCTGGGTCCCAATGAGCAGTTCTTC. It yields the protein CASSSRGRSLGPNEQFF.

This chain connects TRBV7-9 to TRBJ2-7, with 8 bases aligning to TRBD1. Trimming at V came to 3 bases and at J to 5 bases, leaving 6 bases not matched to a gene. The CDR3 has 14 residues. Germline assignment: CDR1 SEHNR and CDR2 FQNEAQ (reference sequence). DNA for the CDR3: TGTGCCAGCAGCTTCCAGGGGGCTGTCCACGAGCAGTACTTC. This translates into CASSFQGAVHEQYF.

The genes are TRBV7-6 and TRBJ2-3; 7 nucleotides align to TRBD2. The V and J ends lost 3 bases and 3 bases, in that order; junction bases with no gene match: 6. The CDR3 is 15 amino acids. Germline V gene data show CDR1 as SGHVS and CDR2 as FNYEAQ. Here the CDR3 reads CASSFGTIQTDTQYF. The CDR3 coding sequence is TGTGCCAGCAGCTTCGGGACTATCCAGACAGATACGCAGTATTTT.

CDR3: CASSIDWGQYGYTF. The CDR3 coding sequence is TGTGCCAGTAGTATAGATTGGGGGCAATATGGCTACACCTTC. The J gene is TRBJ1-2, the V gene TRBV19; a weak D match, TRBD1 (6 bases). CDR1 LNHDA and CDR2 SQIVND come from the germline V gene (reference sequence). V was trimmed by 0 bases and J by 5 bases, leaving 10 bases between them. The length of the CDR3 is 14 residues.

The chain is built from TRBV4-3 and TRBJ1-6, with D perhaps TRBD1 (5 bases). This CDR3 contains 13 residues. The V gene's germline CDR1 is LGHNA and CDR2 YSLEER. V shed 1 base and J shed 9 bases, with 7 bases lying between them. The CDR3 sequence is CASSQVGASPLHF. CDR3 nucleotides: TGCGCCAGCAGCCAAGTAGGGGCTTCACCCCTCCACTTT.

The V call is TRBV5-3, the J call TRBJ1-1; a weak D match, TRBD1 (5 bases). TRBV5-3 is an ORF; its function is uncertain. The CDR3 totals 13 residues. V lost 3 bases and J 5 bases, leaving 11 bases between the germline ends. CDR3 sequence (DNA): TGTGCCAGAAGCTCGCTTAGGGGAACTGAAGCTTTCTTT. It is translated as CARSSLRGTEAFF.

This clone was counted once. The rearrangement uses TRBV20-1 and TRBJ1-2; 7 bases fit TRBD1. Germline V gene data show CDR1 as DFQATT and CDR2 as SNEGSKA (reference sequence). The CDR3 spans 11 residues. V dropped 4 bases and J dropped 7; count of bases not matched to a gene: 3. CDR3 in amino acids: CSAKGAPGYTF. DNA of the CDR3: TGCAGTGCTAAGGGGGCGCCTGGCTACACCTTC.

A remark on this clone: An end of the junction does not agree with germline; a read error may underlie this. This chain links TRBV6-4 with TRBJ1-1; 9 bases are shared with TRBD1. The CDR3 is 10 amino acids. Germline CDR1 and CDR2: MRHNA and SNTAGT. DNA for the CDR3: TGTGCCAGCAGTGACTTGGGGACAGGGTTT. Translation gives CASSDLGTGF.

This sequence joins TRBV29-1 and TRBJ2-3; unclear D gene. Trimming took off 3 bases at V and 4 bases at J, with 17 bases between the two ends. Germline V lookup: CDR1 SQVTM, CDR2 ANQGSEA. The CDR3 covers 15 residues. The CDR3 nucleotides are TGCAGCGTTGATTTACGGCGTCACGAGGCAGATACGCAGTATTTT. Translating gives CSVDLRRHEADTQYF.

CDR3 DNA: TGTGCCAGCAGCTTAGATCGGGGGGGCTACGAGCAGTACTTC. Residues: CASSLDRGGYEQYF. The chain employs TRBV11-2 and TRBJ2-7; TRBD2 matches at 8 bases. V lost 0 bases to trimming and J lost 3 bases; unmatched junction nucleotides: 1. Germline CDR1 is SGHAT and CDR2 is FQNNGV. The CDR3 extends over 14 amino acids.

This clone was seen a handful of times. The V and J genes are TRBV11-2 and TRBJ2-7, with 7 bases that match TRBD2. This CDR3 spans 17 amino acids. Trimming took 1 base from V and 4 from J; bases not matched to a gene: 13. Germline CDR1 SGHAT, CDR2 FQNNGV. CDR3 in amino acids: CASSLGRGRGGLYEQYF. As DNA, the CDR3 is TGTGCCAGCAGCTTAGGCCGGGGGAGGGGAGGATTATACGAGCAGTACTTC.

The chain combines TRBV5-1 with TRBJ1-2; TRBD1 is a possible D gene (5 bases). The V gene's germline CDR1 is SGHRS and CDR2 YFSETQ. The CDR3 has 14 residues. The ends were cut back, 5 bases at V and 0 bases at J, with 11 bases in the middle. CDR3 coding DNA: TGCGCCAGCAGTCTACAGGATCCTAACTATGGCTACACCTTC. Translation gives CASSLQDPNYGYTF.

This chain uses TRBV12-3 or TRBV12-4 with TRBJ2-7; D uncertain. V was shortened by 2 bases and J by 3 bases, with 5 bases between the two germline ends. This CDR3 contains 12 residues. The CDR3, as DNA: TGTGCCAGCAGTTTACGGTTCTACGAGCAGTACTTC. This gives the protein CASSLRFYEQYF.

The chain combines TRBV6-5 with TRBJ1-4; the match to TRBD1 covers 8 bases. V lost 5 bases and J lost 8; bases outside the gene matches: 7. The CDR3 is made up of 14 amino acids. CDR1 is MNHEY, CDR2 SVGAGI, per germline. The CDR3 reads CASSRQGRKEKLFF. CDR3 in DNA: TGTGCCAGCAGTCGACAGGGGAGAAAAGAAAAACTGTTTTTT.

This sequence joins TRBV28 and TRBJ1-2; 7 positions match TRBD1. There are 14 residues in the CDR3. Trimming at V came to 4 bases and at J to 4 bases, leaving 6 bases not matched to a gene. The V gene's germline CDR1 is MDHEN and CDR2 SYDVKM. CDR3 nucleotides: TGTGCCAGCAGTTCCATGACAGGGATCTATGGCTACACCTTC. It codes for CASSSMTGIYGYTF.

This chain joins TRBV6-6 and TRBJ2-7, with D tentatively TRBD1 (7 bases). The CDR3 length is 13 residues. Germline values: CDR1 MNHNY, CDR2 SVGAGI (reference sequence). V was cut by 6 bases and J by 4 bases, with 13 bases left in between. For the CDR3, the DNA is TGTGCCAGCAGCTCCGCGGGACAGTACGAGCAGTACTTC. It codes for CASSSAGQYEQYF.

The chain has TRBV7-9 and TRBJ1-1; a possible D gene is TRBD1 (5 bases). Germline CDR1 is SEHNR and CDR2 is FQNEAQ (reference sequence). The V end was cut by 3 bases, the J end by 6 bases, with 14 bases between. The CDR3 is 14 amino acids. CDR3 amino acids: CASSFEGVGAEAFF. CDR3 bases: TGTGCCAGCAGCTTTGAAGGGGTTGGGGCTGAAGCTTTCTTT.

The CDR3: CASRDRTNYGYTF. CDR3 bases: TGTGCCAGCAGGGACAGAACCAACTATGGCTACACCTTC. The chain joins TRBV2 to TRBJ1-2; D possibly corresponds to TRBD1 (6 bases). Germline V CDR1 and CDR2: SNHLY, FYNNEI. The CDR3 spans 13 residues. Trimming took off 6 bases at V and 2 bases at J, with 10 bases between the two ends.

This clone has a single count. CDR3 sequence reads: CASSLTASSGRSDTQYF. In DNA form, the CDR3 reads TGTGCCAGCAGCTTAACGGCGTCTAGCGGGAGGTCAGATACGCAGTATTTT. The V gene is TRBV7-3, the J gene TRBJ2-3; 11 nucleotides match TRBD2. Germline V gives CDR1 SGHTA, CDR2 FQGTGA. The V gene end was trimmed by 0 bases and the J gene end by 4 bases; junction bases not matched to a gene: 6. The CDR3 sequence is 17 residues long.

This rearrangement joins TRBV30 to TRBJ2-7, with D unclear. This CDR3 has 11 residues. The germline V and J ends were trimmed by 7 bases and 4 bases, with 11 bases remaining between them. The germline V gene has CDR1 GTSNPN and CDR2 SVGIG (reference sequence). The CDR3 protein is CASESRYEQYF. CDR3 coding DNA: TGTGCCTCGGAGTCAAGGTACGAGCAGTACTTC.

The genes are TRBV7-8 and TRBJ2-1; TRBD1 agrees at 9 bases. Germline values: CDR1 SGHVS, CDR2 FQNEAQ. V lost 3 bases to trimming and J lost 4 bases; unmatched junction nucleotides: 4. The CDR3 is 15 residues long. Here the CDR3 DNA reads TGTGCCAGCAGCTTCGGACAGGGGCATTACAATGAGCAGTTCTTC. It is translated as CASSFGQGHYNEQFF.

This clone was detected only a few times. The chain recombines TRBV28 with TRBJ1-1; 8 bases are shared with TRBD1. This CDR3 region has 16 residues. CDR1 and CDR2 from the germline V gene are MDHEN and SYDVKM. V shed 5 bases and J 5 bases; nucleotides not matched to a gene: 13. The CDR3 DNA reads TGTGCCAGCAGTGACAGACAGGGGTTGAGGGGAACTGAAGCTTTCTTT. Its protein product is CASSDRQGLRGTEAFF. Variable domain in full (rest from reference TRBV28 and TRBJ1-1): DVKVTQSSRYLVKRTGEKVFLECVQDMDHENMFWYRQDPGLGLRLIYFSYDVKMKEKGDIPEGYSVSREKKERFSLILESASTNQTSMYLCASSDRQGLRGTEAFFGQGTRLTVV.

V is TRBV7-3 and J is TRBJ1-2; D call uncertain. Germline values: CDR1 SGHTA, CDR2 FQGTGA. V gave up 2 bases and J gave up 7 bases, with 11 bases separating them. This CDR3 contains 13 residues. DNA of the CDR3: TGTGCCAGCAGCTTAGGTTTGGCCTCTGGCTACACCTTC. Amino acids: CASSLGLASGYTF.

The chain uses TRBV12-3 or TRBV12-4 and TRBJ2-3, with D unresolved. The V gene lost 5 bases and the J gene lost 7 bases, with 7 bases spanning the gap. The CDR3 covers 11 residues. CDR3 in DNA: TGTGCCAGCAGTGTCATCCATACGCAGTATTTT. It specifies CASSVIHTQYF.